This T cell receptor (beta chain) was found in a study of T cell responses to AZD1222 COVID-19 vaccine. Worth noting for this clone: Its cognate antigen is unknown.

Libraries were prepared by immunoSEQ multiplex PCR; TCRdb keeps only in-frame clonotypes and omits some of them. The sample lists 110,000 to 150,000 clones, 70% to 90% occurring once. Points from the study as a whole: Vaccine-related CD4 TCRs covered spike, predominating at 160-218 and 743-854. Possibly, clonal diversity was underestimated; donors were largely white British and included more females.

Sequenced material: peripheral blood, taken on day 0 of AZD1222 vaccination. This clonotype was sampled from an adult in good health.

The CDR3 sequence is CATSRVADHTGELFF. The CDR3 nucleotides read TGTGCCACCAGCAGAGTAGCGGACCACACCGGGGAGCTGTTTTTT. The chain links TRBV15 to TRBJ2-2; tentative D call: TRBD2 (6 bases). The CDR3 has 15 residues. The germline V and J ends were trimmed by 1 base and 3 bases, with 9 bases remaining between them. Germline V gene lookup returns CDR1 LNHNV and CDR2 YYDKDF (reference sequence).